What follows is one T cell receptor (beta chain) and its context. Sequenced by immunoSEQ multiplex PCR; TCRdb stores in-frame clones only, minus some. Of roughly 350,000 clones listed, roughly 90% were seen once; the top ten hold under 6%. The CDR3 sequence is 15 residues long. This entry comes from a study of Ad26.COV2.S vaccination and SARS-CoV-2 variants. As for treatment: 15 to 20 received Ad26.COV2.S at low or high dose, single or two shots; roughly 5 received placebo; per-sample allocation not given. Sample collection was performed on day 63 after the first vaccine or placebo injection. The sample here was peripheral blood, taken in a trial of Ad26.COV2.S vaccine versus placebo. V usage is TRBV21-1 and J usage is TRBJ2-3; the table gives TRBD1 as D, unverified against the DNA. TRBV21-1 has pseudogene status. The TCR sequence derives from a person aged 18-65 years who received the Ad26.COV2.S COVID-19 vaccine or a placebo. CDR3 in amino acids: CARTKDRGGTDTQYF. The CDR3 DNA reads as TGTGCCAGGACAAAGGACAGGGGCGGCACAGATACGCAGTATTTT.